These 3 T cell receptor beta chains share one sample of origin, sequenced in a study of spatial heterogeneity in lung cancer. Regarding the study as a whole: Mutation counts in tumors were tracked by counts of expanded intratumoral alpha and beta TCRs.

Documented time point: sample taken at primary tumor resection. TCRdb fed the 5' RACE reads into MiXCR, producing one record per CDR3 protein. The sample has around 4,300 distinct CDR3 sequences; 6.1% are singletons. Their cognate antigens are unknown. The specimen comprised lung tumor tissue, sampled at surgery. The receptors were sampled from a male donor with early-stage non-small cell lung cancer.

This clonotype was recorded many times. The rearrangement uses TRBV20-1 and TRBJ2-7; 9 positions agree with TRBD2. The V segment lost 6 bases and the J segment 4 bases; nucleotides outside the gene matches: 13. Germline assignment: CDR1 DFQATT and CDR2 SNEGSKA (reference sequence). This CDR3 has 15 residues. CDR3 coding DNA: TGCAGTGCCAGAAACCATCTTAGCGGGAGTTACGAGCAGTACTTC. Residues: CSARNHLSGSYEQYF.

In this sample, this clonotype turned up many times. The chain carries TRBV20-1 and TRBJ2-7, with 8 bases identical to TRBD2. CDR3 length: 13 residues. Germline-derived CDR1 and CDR2 are DFQATT and SNEGSKA (reference sequence). Trimming at V came to 4 bases and at J to 3 bases, leaving 5 bases not matched to a gene. The CDR3 region has the DNA TGCAGTGCTACGGCGGGGGGTAACTACGAGCAGTACTTC. As protein: CSATAGGNYEQYF.

By share, this clonotype counts as medium-sized. The chain employs TRBV4-2 and TRBJ2-6, with TRBD2 matching 7 bases. CDR3 length: 17 amino acids. Germline loops: CDR1 LGHNA, CDR2 YNFKEQ. The junction had 5 bases not matched to a gene; V was cut back by 1 base and J by 2 bases. CDR3 in DNA: TGTGCCAGCAGCCAAGGTGGGGGGGTTGCTGGGGCCAACGTCCTGACTTTC. Amino acid sequence: CASSQGGGVAGANVLTF.